This T cell receptor beta chain was retrieved from a study of blood T cells in healthy people across ages. Overall study results and limits: Observed TCR beta diversity per million T cells went down as age went up. This fall followed a roughly linear course with age. Leaving the PBMCs unsorted stopped any conclusive comparison of naive versus antigen-experienced cells.

Together with a sample-barcoded 5' primer, a J-beta primer mix was included in a second PCR lasting about 6 to 11 cycles. TCRdb fed the 5' RACE reads into MiXCR, producing one record per CDR3 protein. Of around 800,000 distinct CDR3 sequences listed, around two thirds are singletons. Each donor was a healthy Caucasian individual from Russia, aged 6 to 90. A remark on this clonotype: What it binds is not known.

The CDR3 sequence is 15 residues long. V was pared by 6 bases and J by 1 base, with 6 bases of the junction left unmatched. CDR1 is MNHNS and CDR2 is SASEGT in the germline V gene. The rearrangement uses TRBV6-1 and TRBJ1-5; 7 nucleotides agree with TRBD1. The material sequenced was blood. This receptor was taken from a man between 25 and 39 years old in good health. The CDR3 DNA follows: TGTGCCAGCAGAGTCAGGGGGGAAAGCAATCAGCCCCAGCATTTT. Translated, it gives CASRVRGESNQPQHF.